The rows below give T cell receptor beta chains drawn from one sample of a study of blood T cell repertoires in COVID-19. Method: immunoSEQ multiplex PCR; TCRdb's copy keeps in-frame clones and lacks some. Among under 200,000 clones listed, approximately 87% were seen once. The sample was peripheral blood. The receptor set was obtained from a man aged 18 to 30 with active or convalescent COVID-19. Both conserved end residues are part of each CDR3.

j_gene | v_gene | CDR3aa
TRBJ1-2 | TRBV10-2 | CASSRTENYGYTF
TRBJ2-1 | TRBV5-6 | CASSRSNEQFF
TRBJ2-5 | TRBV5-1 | CASSFGLSGGAGETQYF
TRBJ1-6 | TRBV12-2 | CASRIPGTENSPLHF
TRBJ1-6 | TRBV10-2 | CASSESKGENSPLHF
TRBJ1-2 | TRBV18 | CASSPPSGIKQGYTF
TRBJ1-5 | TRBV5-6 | CASSLAGLGNQPQHF
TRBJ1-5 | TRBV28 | CASRLPGQSNQPQHF
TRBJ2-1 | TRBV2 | CASTDKRQGHDEQFF
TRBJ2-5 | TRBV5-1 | CASSLASLGAYKQETQYF
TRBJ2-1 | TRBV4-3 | CASSQQPRISGNNEQFF
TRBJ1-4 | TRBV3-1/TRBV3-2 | CASSQGTGGNEKLFF
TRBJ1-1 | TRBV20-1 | CSARGDTEAFF
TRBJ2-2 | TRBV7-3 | CASSPQPAGVSTGELFF
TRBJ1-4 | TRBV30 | CAWSGGGVGEKLFF
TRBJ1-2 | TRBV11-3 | CASSTNSYGYTF
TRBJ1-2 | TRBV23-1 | CASTSTANYGYTF
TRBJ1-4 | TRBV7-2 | CASSLQGEKLFF
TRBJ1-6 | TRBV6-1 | CASSEKMGGQGNSPLHF
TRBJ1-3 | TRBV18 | CASSPTGALSSGNTIYF
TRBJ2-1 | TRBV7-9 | CASSLPSSGRDNEQFF
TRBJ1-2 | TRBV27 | CASKLQGDYGYTF
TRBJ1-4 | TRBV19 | CASSYGRSREKLFF
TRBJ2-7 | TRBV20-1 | CSASGGARSYEQYF